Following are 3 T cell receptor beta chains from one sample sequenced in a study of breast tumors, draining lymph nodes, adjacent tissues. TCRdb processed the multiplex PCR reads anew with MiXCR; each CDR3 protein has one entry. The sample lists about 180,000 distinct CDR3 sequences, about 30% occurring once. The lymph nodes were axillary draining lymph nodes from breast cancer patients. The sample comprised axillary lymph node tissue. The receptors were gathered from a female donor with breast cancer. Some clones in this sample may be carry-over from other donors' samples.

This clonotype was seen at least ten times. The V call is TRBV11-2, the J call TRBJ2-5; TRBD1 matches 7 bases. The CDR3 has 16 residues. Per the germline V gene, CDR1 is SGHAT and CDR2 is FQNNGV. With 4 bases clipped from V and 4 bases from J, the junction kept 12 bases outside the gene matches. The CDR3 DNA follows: TGTGCCAGCAGCTCACGACAGGGATTTTTGTCAGAGACCCAGTACTTC. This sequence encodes CASSSRQGFLSETQYF.

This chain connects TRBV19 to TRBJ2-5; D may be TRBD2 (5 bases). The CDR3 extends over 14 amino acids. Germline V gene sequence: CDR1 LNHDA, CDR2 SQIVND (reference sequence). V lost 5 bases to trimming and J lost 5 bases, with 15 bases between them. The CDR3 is CASSRAGSWETQYF. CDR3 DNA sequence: TGTGCCAGTAGTCGGGCGGGTTCGTGGGAGACCCAGTACTTC.

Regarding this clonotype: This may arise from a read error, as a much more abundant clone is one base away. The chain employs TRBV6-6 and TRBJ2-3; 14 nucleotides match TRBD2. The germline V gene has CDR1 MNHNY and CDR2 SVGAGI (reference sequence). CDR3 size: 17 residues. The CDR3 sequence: CANSYETSGGAKDTQYF. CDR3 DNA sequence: TGTGCCAACAGTTACGAGACTAGCGGGGGGGCCAAAGATACGCAGTATTTT.